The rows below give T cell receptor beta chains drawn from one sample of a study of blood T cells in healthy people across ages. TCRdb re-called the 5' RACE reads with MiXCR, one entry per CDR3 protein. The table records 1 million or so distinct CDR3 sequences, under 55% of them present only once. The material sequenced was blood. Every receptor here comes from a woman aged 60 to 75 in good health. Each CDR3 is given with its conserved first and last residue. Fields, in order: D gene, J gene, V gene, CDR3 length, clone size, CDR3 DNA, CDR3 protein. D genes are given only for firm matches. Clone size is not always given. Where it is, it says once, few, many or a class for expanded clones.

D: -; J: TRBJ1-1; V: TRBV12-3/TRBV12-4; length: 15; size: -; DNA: TGTGCCAGCAGCCTTCGGACACGGACGTGGACTGAAGCTTTCTTT; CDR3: CASSLRTRTWTEAFF
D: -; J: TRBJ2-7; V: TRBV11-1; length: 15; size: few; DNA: TGTGCCAGCAGCGACGGTCAGGGGAAACGATACGAGCAGTACTTC; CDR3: CASSDGQGKRYEQYF
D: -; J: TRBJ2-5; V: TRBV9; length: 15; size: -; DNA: TGTGCCAGCAGCGTAGCGGGGTTTCGGGAAGAGACCCAGTACTTC; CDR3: CASSVAGFREETQYF
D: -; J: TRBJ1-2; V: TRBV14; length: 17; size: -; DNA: TGTGCCAGCAGCCAAGATCCCGCCGGATTGGGGGCAGGTGGCTACACCTTC; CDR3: CASSQDPAGLGAGGYTF
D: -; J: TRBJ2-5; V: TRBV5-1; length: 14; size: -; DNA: TGCGCCAGCAGCTTGGGGGCTGACCATGAGACCCAGTACTTC; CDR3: CASSLGADHETQYF
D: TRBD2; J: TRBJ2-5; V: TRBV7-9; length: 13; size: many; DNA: TGTGCCAGCAGCTCGAGCGGGGAAGAGACCCAGTACTTC; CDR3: CASSSSGEETQYF
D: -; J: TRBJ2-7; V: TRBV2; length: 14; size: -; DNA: TGTGCCAGCCTCCCGGACGGACCCTCCTACGAGCAGTACTTC; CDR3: CASLPDGPSYEQYF
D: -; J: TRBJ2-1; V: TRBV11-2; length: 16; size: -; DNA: TGTGCCAGCAGCTTAGTCGGGAACAGAGCCTACAATGAGCAGTTCTTC; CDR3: CASSLVGNRAYNEQFF
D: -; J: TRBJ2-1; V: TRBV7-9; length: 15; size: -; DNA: TGTGCCAGCAGCCCCCCACCGCTGTCCTACAATGAGCAGTTCTTC; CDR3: CASSPPPLSYNEQFF
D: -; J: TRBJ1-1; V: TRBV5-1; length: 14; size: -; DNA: TGCGCCAGCAGCTTGGTGACAGGCGTCACTGAAACTTTCTTT; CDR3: CASSLVTGVTETFF
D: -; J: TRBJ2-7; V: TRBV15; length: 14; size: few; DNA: TGTGCCACCAGCAGAGGGGCAGGTTCCTACGAGCAGTACTTC; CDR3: CATSRGAGSYEQYF
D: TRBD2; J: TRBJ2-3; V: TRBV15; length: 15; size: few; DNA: TGTGCCACCAGCAGAGGTCGGGAGGCCCCAGATACGCAGTATTTT; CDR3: CATSRGREAPDTQYF
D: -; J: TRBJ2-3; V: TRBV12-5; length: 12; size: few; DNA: TGTGCTAGTGGAAAGGGGGTAGATACGCAGTATTTT; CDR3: CASGKGVDTQYF
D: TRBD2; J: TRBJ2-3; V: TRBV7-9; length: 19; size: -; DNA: TGTGCCAGCAGCTTGGACCCGACCGGGACTAGCGGGAGCACAGATACGCAGTATTTT; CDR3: CASSLDPTGTSGSTDTQYF
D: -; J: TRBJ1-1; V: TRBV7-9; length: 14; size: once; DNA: TGTGCCAGCAGCTTAGGCGCCGCACAGTTTGAAGCTTTCTTT; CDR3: CASSLGAAQFEAFF
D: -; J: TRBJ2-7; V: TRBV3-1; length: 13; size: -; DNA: TGTGCCAGCAGCCAGGGGATAGTCGGCGAGCAGTACTTC; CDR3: CASSQGIVGEQYF
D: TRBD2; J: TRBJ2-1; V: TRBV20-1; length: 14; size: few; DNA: TGCAGTGCTAGCGGGACTAGCTCCTACAATGAGCAGTTCTTC; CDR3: CSASGTSSYNEQFF
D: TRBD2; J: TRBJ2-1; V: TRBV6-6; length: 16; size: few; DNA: TGTGCCAGCAGTTACAACTGGGCGGGAGGTGGTAATGAGCAGTTCTTC; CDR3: CASSYNWAGGGNEQFF
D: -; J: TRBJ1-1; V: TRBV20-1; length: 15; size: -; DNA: TGCAGTGCTAGACCACCCCGGGGGCAGGGGACTGAAGCTTTCTTT; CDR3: CSARPPRGQGTEAFF
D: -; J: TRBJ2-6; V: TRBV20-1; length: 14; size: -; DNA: TGCAGTGCCCCCCCCGGCTCTGGGGCCAACGTCCTGACTTTC; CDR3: CSAPPGSGANVLTF
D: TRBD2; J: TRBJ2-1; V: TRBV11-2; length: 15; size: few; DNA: TGTGCCAGCAGCTTAGACGCGGGAGGGCGTTATGAGCAGTTCTTC; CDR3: CASSLDAGGRYEQFF
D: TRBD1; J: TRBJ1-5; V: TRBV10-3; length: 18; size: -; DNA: TGTGCCAAGTCCGGGACAGGGATGAGTAAGACCAGCAATCAGCCCCAGCATTTT; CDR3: CAKSGTGMSKTSNQPQHF
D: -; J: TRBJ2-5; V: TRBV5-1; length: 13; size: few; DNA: TGCGCCAGCAGCTTTGGCGATCGGGAGACCCAGTACTTC; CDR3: CASSFGDRETQYF
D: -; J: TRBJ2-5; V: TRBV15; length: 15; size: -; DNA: TGTGCCACCAGCATGGAAGGGTTGGCCCAAGAGACCCAGTACTTC; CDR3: CATSMEGLAQETQYF
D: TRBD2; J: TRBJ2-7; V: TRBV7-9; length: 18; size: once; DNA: TGTGCCAGCAGCGGACAAATTGGGGCTAGGGAGGGGTCCTACGAGCAGTACTTC; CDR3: CASSGQIGAREGSYEQYF
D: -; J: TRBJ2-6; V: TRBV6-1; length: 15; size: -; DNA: TGTGCCAGCAGTGTCGGGTCAGCCACGGCCAACGTCCTGACTTTC; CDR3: CASSVGSATANVLTF
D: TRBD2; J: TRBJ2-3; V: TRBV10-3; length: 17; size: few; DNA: TGTGCCATCAGTGAGTCGCAAACTAGCGGGAGGGTCGGTACGCAGTATTTT; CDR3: CAISESQTSGRVGTQYF
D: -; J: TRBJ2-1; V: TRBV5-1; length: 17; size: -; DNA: TGCGCCAGCAGCCTGACTGGGGCGGCGAGCTCCTACAATGAGCAGTTCTTC; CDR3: CASSLTGAASSYNEQFF
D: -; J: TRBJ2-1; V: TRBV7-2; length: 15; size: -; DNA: TGTGCCAGCAGCTTAGTTGGCCGATCCTACAATGAGCAGTTCTTC; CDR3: CASSLVGRSYNEQFF
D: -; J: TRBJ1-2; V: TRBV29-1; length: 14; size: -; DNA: TGCAGCGTTGAAGACACAGTGTCTGACTATGGCTACACCTTC; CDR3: CSVEDTVSDYGYTF
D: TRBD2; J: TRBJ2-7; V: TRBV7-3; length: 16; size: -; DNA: TGTGCCAGCAGCGCGACCGGGACTAGCGGGAGTTACGAGCAGTACTTC; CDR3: CASSATGTSGSYEQYF
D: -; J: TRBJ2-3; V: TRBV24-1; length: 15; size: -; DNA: TGTGCCACCAGTCCTGACAGGCCTATCACAGATACGCAGTATTTT; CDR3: CATSPDRPITDTQYF
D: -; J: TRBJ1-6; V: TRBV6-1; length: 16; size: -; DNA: TGTGCCAGCAGTGTTGTCCGGACAGCCTTCAATTCACCCCTCCACTTT; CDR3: CASSVVRTAFNSPLHF
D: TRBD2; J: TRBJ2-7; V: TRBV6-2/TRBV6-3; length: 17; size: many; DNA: TGTGCCAGCGGAGCCCTTAAAACTAGCGCCTTAGCCTACGAGCAGTACTTC; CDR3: CASGALKTSALAYEQYF
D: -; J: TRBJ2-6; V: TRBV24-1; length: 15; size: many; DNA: TGTGCCACCAGTCTTACGGGCACTGGGGCCAACGTCCTGACTTTC; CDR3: CATSLTGTGANVLTF
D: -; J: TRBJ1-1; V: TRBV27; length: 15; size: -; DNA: TGTGCCAGCAGTTTCCCAGGGGCTCGGCACACTGAAGCTTTCTTT; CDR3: CASSFPGARHTEAFF
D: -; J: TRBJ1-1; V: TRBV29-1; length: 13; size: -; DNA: TGCAGCGTTGAGGGGGGGGGCCGCACTGAAGCTTTCTTT; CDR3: CSVEGGGRTEAFF
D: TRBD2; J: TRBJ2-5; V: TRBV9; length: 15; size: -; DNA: TGTGCCAGCAGCGTAGAGGCTAGCGGCCAAGAGACCCAGTACTTC; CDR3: CASSVEASGQETQYF
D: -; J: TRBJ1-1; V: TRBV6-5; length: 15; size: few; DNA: TGTGCCAGCAGTTACTCAGTCGGGGGGAACACTGAAGCTTTCTTT; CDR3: CASSYSVGGNTEAFF
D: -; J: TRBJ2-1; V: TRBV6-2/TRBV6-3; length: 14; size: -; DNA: TGTGCCAGCAGTTACTCGAGATTCGGCAATGAGCAGTTCTTC; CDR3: CASSYSRFGNEQFF
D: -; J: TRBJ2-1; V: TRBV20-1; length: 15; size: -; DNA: TGCAGTGCTAGAGGGAAGGACAGAGGAGAGAATGAGCAGTTCTTC; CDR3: CSARGKDRGENEQFF
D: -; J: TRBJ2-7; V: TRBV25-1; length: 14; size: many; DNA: TGTGCCAGCACCGAAAGTGCCAGGGGTAACGAGCAGTACTTC; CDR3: CASTESARGNEQYF
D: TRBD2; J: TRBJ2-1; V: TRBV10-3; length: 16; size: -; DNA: TGTGCCATCAAACCAGCGACGGGACTAGTAGGCAATGAGCAGTTCTTC; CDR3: CAIKPATGLVGNEQFF
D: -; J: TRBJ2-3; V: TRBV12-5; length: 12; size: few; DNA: TGTGCTAGTGGTTTGCCCCTCGGGGCGCAGTATTTT; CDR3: CASGLPLGAQYF
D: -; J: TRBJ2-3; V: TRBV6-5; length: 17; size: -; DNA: TGTGCCAGCAGTTACTCGAACACGATAGACCGCACAGATACGCAGTATTTT; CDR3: CASSYSNTIDRTDTQYF
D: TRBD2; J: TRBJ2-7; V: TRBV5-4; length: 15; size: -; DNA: TGTGCCAGCAGCGATAGCGGGAGCTCCTACAGTGAGCAGTACTTC; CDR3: CASSDSGSSYSEQYF
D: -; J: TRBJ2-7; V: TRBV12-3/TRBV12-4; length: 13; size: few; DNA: TGTGCCAGCGGGCCGGACAGACAATACGAGCAGTACTTC; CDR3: CASGPDRQYEQYF
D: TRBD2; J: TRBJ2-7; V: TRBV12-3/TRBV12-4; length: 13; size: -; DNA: TGTGCCAGCAGGCGAGCGGGAGATTACGAGCAGTACTTC; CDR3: CASRRAGDYEQYF
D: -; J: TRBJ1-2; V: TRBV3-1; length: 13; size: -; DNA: TGTGCCAGCAGCCATCGGCAGAGCTATGGCTACACCTTC; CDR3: CASSHRQSYGYTF
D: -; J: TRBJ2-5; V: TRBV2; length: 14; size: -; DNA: TGTGCCAGCAGTGAAGTAGCCTTGGGAGAGACCCAGTACTTC; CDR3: CASSEVALGETQYF
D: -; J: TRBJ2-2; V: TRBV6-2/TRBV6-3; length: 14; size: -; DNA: TGTGCCAGCAGTTACTCGGCTAGATCCGGGGAGCTGTTTTTT; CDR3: CASSYSARSGELFF
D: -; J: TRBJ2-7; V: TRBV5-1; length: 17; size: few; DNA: TGCGCCAGCAGCTCGAACCTAGGACAGAGCTCCTACAATGAGCAGTACTTC; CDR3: CASSSNLGQSSYNEQYF
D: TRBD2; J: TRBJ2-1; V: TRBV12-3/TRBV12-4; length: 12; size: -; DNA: TGTGCCAGCAGCCCGGGAGGATCGGAGCAGTTCTTC; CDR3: CASSPGGSEQFF
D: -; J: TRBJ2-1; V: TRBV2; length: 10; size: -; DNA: TGTGCCATCAGTGTGCTGTACCAGTTCTTC; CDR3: CAISVLYQFF
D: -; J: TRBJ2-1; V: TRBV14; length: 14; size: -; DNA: TGTGCCAGCAGCCAAGGGGGGCCTTACAATGAGCAGTTCTTC; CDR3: CASSQGGPYNEQFF
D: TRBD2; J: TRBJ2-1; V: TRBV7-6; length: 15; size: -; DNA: TGTGCCAGCAGCTTAGTACTAGCGGGAGTGTATGAGCAGTTCTTC; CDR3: CASSLVLAGVYEQFF
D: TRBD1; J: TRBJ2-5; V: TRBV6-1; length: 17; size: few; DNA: TGTGACACCCGGAGCGGGACAGGGAAGGCGTACCAAGAGACCCAGTACTTC; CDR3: CDTRSGTGKAYQETQYF
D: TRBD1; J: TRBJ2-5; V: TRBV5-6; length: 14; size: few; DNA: TGTGCCAGCAGCTACAGGACAGGGCTGGAGACCCAGTACTTC; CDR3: CASSYRTGLETQYF
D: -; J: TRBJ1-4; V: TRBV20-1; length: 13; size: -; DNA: TGCAGTGTTAGACCGGCAACTAATGAAAAACTGTTTTTT; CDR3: CSVRPATNEKLFF
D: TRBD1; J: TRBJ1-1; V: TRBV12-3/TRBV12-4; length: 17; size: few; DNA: TGTGCCAGCAGTCCAGCTCACCAGGGGGCACGAAACACTGAAGCTTTCTTT; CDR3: CASSPAHQGARNTEAFF